The TCR beta chain described here comes from a study of cytomegalovirus exposure and HLA in healthy donors. A multiplex PCR was run with 60 Vbeta primers and 13 Jbeta primers. Sequencing used immunoSEQ multiplex PCR; TCRdb keeps in-frame clones, though not all of them. The table records 150,000 to 200,000 clones, around 63% of them present only once. The V and J ends lost 0 bases and 2 bases, in that order; junction bases with no gene match: 0. The germline CDR1 and CDR2 sequences are SGHNT and YYREEE (reference sequence). This CDR3 region has 14 residues. Notes on this clone: Its antigen remains unknown.

Overall study results and limits: A later analysis, which compared TCR beta chains of equal frequency, found the HLA-associated ones more clonally expanded. TCR beta V segments were, for the most part, productive about 87% or about 30% of the time in an earlier analysis. Association with HLA alleles at 0.05 false discovery rate was found for roughly 17,000 TCR beta sequences in a later analysis.

Sequencing was carried out using PBMCs. This chain connects TRBV5-4 to TRBJ2-5; 8 bases match TRBD2. The source is a woman in her late teens or twenties in good health and CMV-seropositive. The CDR3 region is CASSLGLAQETQYF. The CDR3 DNA is TGTGCCAGCAGCTTGGGACTAGCGCAAGAGACCCAGTACTTC.